This T cell receptor (beta chain) came from a study of blood T cell repertoires in COVID-19. Germline assignment: CDR1 SNHLY and CDR2 FYNNEI. The CDR3 covers 14 residues. V trimming: 5 bases; J trimming: 5 bases; junction bases outside the gene matches: 7. The data were produced by immunoSEQ multiplex PCR, yet TCRdb's version contains in-frame clones alone and is incomplete. The repertoire holds around 130,000 clones, roughly 90% seen once, with around 4.6% in the top ten. The V gene is TRBV2, the J gene TRBJ1-2; 8 bases are a match to TRBD1. The sequencing sample was made of peripheral blood. This TCR was recovered from a man in his 60s with COVID-19, enrolled during active disease. This CDR3 is CASSSRTGLYGYTF. Here the CDR3 DNA reads TGTGCCAGCAGTTCTCGGACAGGGCTATATGGCTACACCTTC.